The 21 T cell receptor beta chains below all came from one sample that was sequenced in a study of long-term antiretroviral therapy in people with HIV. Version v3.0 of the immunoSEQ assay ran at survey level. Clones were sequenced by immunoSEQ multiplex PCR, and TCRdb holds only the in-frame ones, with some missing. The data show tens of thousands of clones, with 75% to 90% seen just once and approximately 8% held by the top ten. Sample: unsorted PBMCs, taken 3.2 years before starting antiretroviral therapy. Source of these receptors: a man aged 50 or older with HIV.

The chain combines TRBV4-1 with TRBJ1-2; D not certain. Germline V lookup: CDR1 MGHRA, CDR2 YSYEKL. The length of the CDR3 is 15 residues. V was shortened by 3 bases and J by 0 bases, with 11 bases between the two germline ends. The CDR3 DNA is TGCGCCAGCAGCCACCCCGTGGGGACTAACTATGGCTACACCTTC. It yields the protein CASSHPVGTNYGYTF.

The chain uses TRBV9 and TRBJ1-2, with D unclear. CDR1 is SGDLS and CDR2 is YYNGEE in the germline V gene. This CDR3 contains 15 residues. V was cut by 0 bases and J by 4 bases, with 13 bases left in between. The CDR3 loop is CASSVEAAPAYGYTF. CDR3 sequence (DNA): TGTGCCAGCAGCGTAGAGGCAGCTCCTGCCTATGGCTACACCTTC.

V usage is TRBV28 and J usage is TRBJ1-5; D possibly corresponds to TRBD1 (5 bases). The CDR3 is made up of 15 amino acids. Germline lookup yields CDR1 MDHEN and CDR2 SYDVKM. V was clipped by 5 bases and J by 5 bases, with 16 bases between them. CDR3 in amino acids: CASSPAGTGDQPQHF. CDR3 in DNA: TGTGCCAGCAGTCCCGCGGGGACGGGCGATCAGCCCCAGCATTTT.

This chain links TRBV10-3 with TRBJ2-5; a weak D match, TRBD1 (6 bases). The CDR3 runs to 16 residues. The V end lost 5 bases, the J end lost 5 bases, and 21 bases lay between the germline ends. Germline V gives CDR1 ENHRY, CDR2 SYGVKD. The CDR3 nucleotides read TGTGCCATCAGTCAGGGATCGCTGGGGGCGATTGAGACCCAGTACTTC. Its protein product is CAISQGSLGAIETQYF.

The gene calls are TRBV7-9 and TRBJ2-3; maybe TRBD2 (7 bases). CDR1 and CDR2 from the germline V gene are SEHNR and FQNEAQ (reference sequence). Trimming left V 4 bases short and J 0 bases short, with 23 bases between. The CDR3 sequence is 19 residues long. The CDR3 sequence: CASSWPFRGGARSTDTQYF. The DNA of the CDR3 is TGTGCCAGCAGCTGGCCATTTAGAGGGGGGGCAAGAAGCACAGATACGCAGTATTTT.

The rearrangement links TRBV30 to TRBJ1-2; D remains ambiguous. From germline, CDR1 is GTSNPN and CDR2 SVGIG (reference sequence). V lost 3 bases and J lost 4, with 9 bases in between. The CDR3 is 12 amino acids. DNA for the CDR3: TGTGCCTGGAGCGGACGGGTCTATGGCTACACCTTC. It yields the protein CAWSGRVYGYTF.

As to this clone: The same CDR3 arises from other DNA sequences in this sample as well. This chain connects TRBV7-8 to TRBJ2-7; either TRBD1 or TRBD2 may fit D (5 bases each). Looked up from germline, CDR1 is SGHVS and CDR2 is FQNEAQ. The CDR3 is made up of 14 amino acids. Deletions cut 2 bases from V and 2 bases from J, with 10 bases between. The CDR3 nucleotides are TGTGCCAGCAGCTTAACCGGGACGGCCTACGAGCAGTACTTC. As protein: CASSLTGTAYEQYF.

The CDR3 reads CASSTGTGSHQPQHF. The DNA for the CDR3 is TGTGCCAGCAGCACGGGGACAGGGTCGCATCAGCCCCAGCATTTT. The V gene is TRBV11-2, the J gene TRBJ1-5; 9 nucleotides line up with TRBD1. Germline V gene sequence: CDR1 SGHAT, CDR2 FQNNGV. This CDR3 spans 15 amino acids. After removal of 5 bases from V and 5 bases from J, the junction contained 7 bases not matched to a gene. The full variable domain, rest sourced from reference TRBV11-2 and TRBJ1-5, is EAGVAQSPRYKIIEKRQSVAFWCNPISGHATLYWYQQILGQGPKLLIQFQNNGVVDDSQLPKDRFSAERLKGVDSTLKIQPAKLEDSAVYLCASSTGTGSHQPQHFGDGTRLSIL.

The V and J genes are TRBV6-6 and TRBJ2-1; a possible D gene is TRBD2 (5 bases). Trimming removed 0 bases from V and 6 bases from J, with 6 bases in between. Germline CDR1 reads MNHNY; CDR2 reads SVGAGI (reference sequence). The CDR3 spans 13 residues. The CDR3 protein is CASSYSGVNEQFF. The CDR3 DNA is TGTGCCAGCAGTTACTCCGGGGTCAATGAGCAGTTCTTC.

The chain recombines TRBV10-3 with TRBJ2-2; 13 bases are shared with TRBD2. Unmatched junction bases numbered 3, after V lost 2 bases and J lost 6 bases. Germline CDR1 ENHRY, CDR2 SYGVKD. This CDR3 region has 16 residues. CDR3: CAISEGLAGDPGELFF. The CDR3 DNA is TGTGCCATCAGTGAGGGACTAGCGGGAGACCCCGGGGAGCTGTTTTTT.

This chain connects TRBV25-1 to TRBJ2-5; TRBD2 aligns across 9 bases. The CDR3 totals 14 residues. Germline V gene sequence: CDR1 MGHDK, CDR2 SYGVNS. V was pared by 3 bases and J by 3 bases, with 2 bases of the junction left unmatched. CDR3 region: CASSDSGSKETQYF. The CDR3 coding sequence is TGTGCCAGCAGTGATAGCGGGAGTAAAGAGACCCAGTACTTC.

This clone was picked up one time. The CDR3 bases are TGCGCCAGCAGCAAGGCCCCGGGGGCACAAGAGACCCAGTACTTC. Residues: CASSKAPGAQETQYF. J is TRBJ2-5 and V is TRBV5-1; D is possibly TRBD1 or TRBD2 (6 bases each). With 4 bases removed from V and 2 bases from J, the gap between germline ends came to 15 bases. The CDR3 spans 15 residues. Per the germline V gene, CDR1 is SGHRS and CDR2 is YFSETQ.

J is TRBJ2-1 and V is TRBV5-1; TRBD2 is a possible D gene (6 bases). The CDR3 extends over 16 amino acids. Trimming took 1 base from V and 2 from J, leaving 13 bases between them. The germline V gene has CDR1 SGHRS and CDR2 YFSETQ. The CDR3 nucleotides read TGCGCCAGCAGCTTGATCGGGACTGGCACCTACAATGAGCAGTTCTTC. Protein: CASSLIGTGTYNEQFF.

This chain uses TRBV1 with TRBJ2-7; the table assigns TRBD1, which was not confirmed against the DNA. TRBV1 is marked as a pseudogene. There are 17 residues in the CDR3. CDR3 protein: CTSSQGDRGSLRQEQYF. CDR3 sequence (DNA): TGCACCAGCAGCCAAGGGGACAGGGGCTCTCTACGGCAGGAGCAGTACTTC.

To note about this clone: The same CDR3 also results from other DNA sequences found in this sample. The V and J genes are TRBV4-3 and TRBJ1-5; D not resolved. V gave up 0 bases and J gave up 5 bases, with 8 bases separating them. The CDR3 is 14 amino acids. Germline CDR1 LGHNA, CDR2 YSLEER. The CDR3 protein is CASSQDLGDQPQHF. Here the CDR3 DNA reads TGCGCCAGCAGCCAAGATCTGGGCGATCAGCCCCAGCATTTT.

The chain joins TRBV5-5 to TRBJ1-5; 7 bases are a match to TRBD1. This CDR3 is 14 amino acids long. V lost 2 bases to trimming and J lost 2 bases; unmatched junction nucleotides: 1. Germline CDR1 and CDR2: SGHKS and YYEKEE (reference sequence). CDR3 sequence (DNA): TGTGCCAGCAGCTTCACAGGGGGCAATCAGCCCCAGCATTTT. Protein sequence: CASSFTGGNQPQHF.

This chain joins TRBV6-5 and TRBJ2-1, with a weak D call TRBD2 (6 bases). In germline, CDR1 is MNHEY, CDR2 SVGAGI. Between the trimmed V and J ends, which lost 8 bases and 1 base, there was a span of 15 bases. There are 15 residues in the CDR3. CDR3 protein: CASRVTGTSYNEQFF. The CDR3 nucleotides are TGTGCCAGCCGTGTCACCGGGACTTCCTACAATGAGCAGTTCTTC.

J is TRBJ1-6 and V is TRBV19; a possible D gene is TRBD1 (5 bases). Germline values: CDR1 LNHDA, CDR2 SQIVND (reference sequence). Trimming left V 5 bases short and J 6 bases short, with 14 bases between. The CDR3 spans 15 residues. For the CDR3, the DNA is TGTGCCAGTAGTGGCTCTTCGGGGACTAATTCACCCCTCCACTTT. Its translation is CASSGSSGTNSPLHF.

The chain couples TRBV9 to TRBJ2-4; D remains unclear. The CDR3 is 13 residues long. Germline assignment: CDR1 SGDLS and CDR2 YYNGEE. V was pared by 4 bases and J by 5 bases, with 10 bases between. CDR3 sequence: CASSPIPENIQYF. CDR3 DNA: TGTGCCAGCAGCCCGATTCCGGAAAACATTCAGTACTTC.

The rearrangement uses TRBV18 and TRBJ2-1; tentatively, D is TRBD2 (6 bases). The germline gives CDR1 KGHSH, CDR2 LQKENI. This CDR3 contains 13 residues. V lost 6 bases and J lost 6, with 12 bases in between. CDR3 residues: CASSLLALNEQFF. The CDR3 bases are TGTGCCAGCTCGCTTCTAGCGCTCAATGAGCAGTTCTTC.

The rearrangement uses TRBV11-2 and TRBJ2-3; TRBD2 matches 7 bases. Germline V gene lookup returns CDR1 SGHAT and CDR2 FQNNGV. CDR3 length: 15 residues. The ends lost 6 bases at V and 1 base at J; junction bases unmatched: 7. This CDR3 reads CASRVSRGGTDTQYF. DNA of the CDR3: TGTGCCAGCAGAGTGTCCCGGGGGGGCACAGATACGCAGTATTTT.